This T cell receptor (beta chain) was profiled in a study of CD8+CD57+ T cells in acquired aplastic anemia. The V and J ends lost 6 bases and 4 bases respectively, with 15 bases between them. The CDR3 consists of 14 residues. The germline V gene has CDR1 SNHLY and CDR2 FYNNEI. Genomic DNA templated the TCR beta VDJ and CDR3 profiling. TCRdb used MiXCR to reprocess the reads, holding one entry per CDR3 protein. Of about 190,000 distinct CDR3 sequences in the sample, about 64% were seen once. This chain uses TRBV2 with TRBJ1-1; perhaps TRBD1 as D (5 bases). The sample taken for sequencing was sorted CD4+, CD8+, or CD8+CD57+ T cells (not recorded which) from PBMCs. The receptor was isolated from a human donor with severe aplastic anemia or a healthy control (not recorded which). The CDR3 nucleotides are TGTGCCAGCAGAGCCCAGGGTCATGGCACTGAAGCTTTCTTT. Translating gives CASRAQGHGTEAFF.